This is a list of T cell receptor beta chains from one sample in a study of T cells in Graves' hyperthyroidism and ophthalmopathy. MiXCR was run by TCRdb on the multiplex PCR reads, yielding one entry per CDR3 protein. The sample has 300,000 to 400,000 distinct CDR3 sequences, less than 15% seen once; the top ten hold around a tenth. The specimen was blood. The receptors originated from a woman aged 18 to 35 with Graves' hyperthyroidism. The CDR3 runs from the conserved cysteine through the conserved F or W. The D gene is left open where the match is weak. A row's size may be missing; if present it is once, few, many or a size class.

j_call: TRBJ1-5; v_call: TRBV6-1; clone_size: few; d_call: -; cdr3_aa: CASTPGPLIKPQHF; cdr3_nt: TGTGCCAGCACTCCCGGGCCACTAATCAAGCCCCAGCATTTT
j_call: TRBJ2-2; v_call: TRBV13; clone_size: -; d_call: -; cdr3_aa: CASSFGADTGELFF; cdr3_nt: TGTGCCAGCAGCTTCGGGGCTGACACCGGGGAGCTGTTTTTT
j_call: TRBJ2-1; v_call: TRBV2; clone_size: many; d_call: -; cdr3_aa: CASSEAKGQFF; cdr3_nt: TGTGCCAGCAGTGAAGCAAAAGGGCAGTTCTTC
j_call: TRBJ1-2; v_call: TRBV7-8; clone_size: many; d_call: TRBD1; cdr3_aa: CASSSQGARGYTF; cdr3_nt: TGTGCCAGCAGCTCCCAGGGGGCTCGGGGCTACACCTTC
j_call: TRBJ1-2; v_call: TRBV7-9; clone_size: many; d_call: TRBD1; cdr3_aa: CASSSPTGRTGFHGYTF; cdr3_nt: TGTGCCAGCAGCTCCCCCACCGGGCGGACAGGGTTCCATGGCTACACCTTC
j_call: TRBJ1-6; v_call: TRBV5-8; clone_size: -; d_call: -; cdr3_aa: CASSLQLNRVDNSPLHF; cdr3_nt: TGTGCCAGCAGCTTGCAACTGAACAGGGTAGACAATTCACCCCTCCACTTT
j_call: TRBJ2-7; v_call: TRBV6-1; clone_size: many; d_call: TRBD1; cdr3_aa: CASSTGQEVEQYF; cdr3_nt: TGTGCCAGCAGTACAGGACAGGAGGTCGAGCAGTACTTC
j_call: TRBJ2-2; v_call: TRBV12-3/TRBV12-4; clone_size: few; d_call: -; cdr3_aa: CASSLGSGGYSGELFF; cdr3_nt: TGTGCCAGCAGCCTAGGGTCTGGGGGTTACTCCGGGGAGCTGTTTTTT
j_call: TRBJ2-5; v_call: TRBV30; clone_size: many; d_call: -; cdr3_aa: CAWSVLGKTQYF; cdr3_nt: TGTGCCTGGAGTGTACTGGGAAAGACCCAGTACTTC
j_call: TRBJ2-1; v_call: TRBV20-1; clone_size: many; d_call: -; cdr3_aa: CSARDLYEQFF; cdr3_nt: TGCAGTGCTAGAGATCTTTATGAGCAGTTCTTC
j_call: TRBJ1-1; v_call: TRBV12-3/TRBV12-4; clone_size: many; d_call: -; cdr3_aa: CASSWVGGNTEAFF; cdr3_nt: TGTGCCAGCAGTTGGGTGGGGGGGAACACTGAAGCTTTCTTT
j_call: TRBJ1-3; v_call: TRBV6-1; clone_size: few; d_call: -; cdr3_aa: CASSEDGAGGNTIYF; cdr3_nt: TGTGCCAGCAGTGAAGACGGGGCGGGAGGAAACACCATATATTTT
j_call: TRBJ1-1; v_call: TRBV9; clone_size: -; d_call: -; cdr3_aa: CASSRGRRDRTEAFF; cdr3_nt: TGTGCCAGCAGCCGGGGTCGCAGGGATCGGACTGAAGCTTTCTTT
j_call: TRBJ1-5; v_call: TRBV27; clone_size: many; d_call: -; cdr3_aa: CASSSEQGNQPQHF; cdr3_nt: TGTGCCAGCAGTTCGGAGCAGGGAAATCAGCCCCAGCATTTT
j_call: TRBJ2-5; v_call: TRBV5-6; clone_size: many; d_call: -; cdr3_aa: CASSLEGWETQYF; cdr3_nt: TGTGCCAGCAGCTTGGAGGGTTGGGAGACCCAGTACTTC
j_call: TRBJ2-7; v_call: TRBV5-1; clone_size: few; d_call: -; cdr3_aa: CASSGATTYEQYF; cdr3_nt: TGCGCCAGCAGCGGCGCGACAACCTACGAGCAGTACTTC
j_call: TRBJ1-2; v_call: TRBV25-1; clone_size: -; d_call: TRBD1; cdr3_aa: CASSERGQGLNYGYTF; cdr3_nt: TGTGCCAGCAGTGAACGGGGACAGGGATTGAACTATGGCTACACCTTC
j_call: TRBJ2-3; v_call: TRBV5-1; clone_size: many; d_call: TRBD2; cdr3_aa: CASSLGGGTDTQYF; cdr3_nt: TGTGCCAGCAGCTTAGGCGGGGGAACAGATACGCAGTATTTT
j_call: TRBJ2-4; v_call: TRBV7-2; clone_size: many; d_call: TRBD2; cdr3_aa: CASSLAPGGDIQYF; cdr3_nt: TGTGCCAGCAGCTTAGCGCCGGGAGGGGACATTCAGTACTTC
j_call: TRBJ2-7; v_call: TRBV6-1; clone_size: -; d_call: -; cdr3_aa: CASSRFRGGEQYF; cdr3_nt: TGTGCCAGCAGCAGGTTCAGGGGCGGCGAGCAGTACTTC
j_call: TRBJ1-1; v_call: TRBV30; clone_size: many; d_call: -; cdr3_aa: CAWSNRREGNTEAFF; cdr3_nt: TGTGCCTGGAGTAATAGGCGAGAAGGGAATACTGAAGCTTTCTTT
j_call: TRBJ1-1; v_call: TRBV7-2; clone_size: many; d_call: TRBD1; cdr3_aa: CASSLWAGGITEAFF; cdr3_nt: TGTGCCAGCAGCTTATGGGCAGGGGGCATCACTGAAGCTTTCTTT
j_call: TRBJ1-1; v_call: TRBV28; clone_size: many; d_call: -; cdr3_aa: CASSFFRDTEAFF; cdr3_nt: TGTGCCAGCAGTTTTTTCAGGGACACTGAAGCTTTCTTT
j_call: TRBJ1-1; v_call: TRBV5-6; clone_size: few; d_call: -; cdr3_aa: CASSLEYMNTEAFF; cdr3_nt: TGTGCCAGCAGCTTGGAGTACATGAACACTGAAGCTTTCTTT
j_call: TRBJ2-7; v_call: TRBV2; clone_size: many; d_call: TRBD2; cdr3_aa: CASIFLGLAGVEQYF; cdr3_nt: TGTGCCAGCATTTTCCTGGGGCTAGCGGGAGTCGAGCAGTACTTC
j_call: TRBJ2-1; v_call: TRBV7-3; clone_size: -; d_call: TRBD2; cdr3_aa: CASSSDWGGEQFF; cdr3_nt: TGTGCCAGCAGTTCGGACTGGGGGGGTGAGCAGTTCTTC
j_call: TRBJ2-1; v_call: TRBV20-1; clone_size: few; d_call: TRBD2; cdr3_aa: CSASRGGSSYNEQFF; cdr3_nt: TGCAGTGCTAGTAGAGGCGGGAGCTCCTACAATGAGCAGTTCTTC
j_call: TRBJ2-1; v_call: TRBV7-9; clone_size: many; d_call: TRBD2; cdr3_aa: CASSGGLAAYNEQFF; cdr3_nt: TGTGCCAGCAGCGGGGGACTAGCGGCTTACAATGAGCAGTTCTTC
j_call: TRBJ1-1; v_call: TRBV11-2; clone_size: many; d_call: -; cdr3_aa: CASSLDLRGEAFF; cdr3_nt: TGTGCCAGCAGCTTAGATCTGAGAGGTGAAGCTTTCTTT
j_call: TRBJ1-6; v_call: TRBV9; clone_size: few; d_call: -; cdr3_aa: CASSLRQESSYNSPLHF; cdr3_nt: TGTGCCAGCAGCCTAAGACAGGAGAGCTCCTATAATTCACCCCTCCACTTT
j_call: TRBJ1-1; v_call: TRBV5-1; clone_size: many; d_call: TRBD1; cdr3_aa: CASSRGTGSEAFF; cdr3_nt: TGCGCCAGCAGCCGAGGGACAGGGAGTGAAGCTTTCTTT
j_call: TRBJ1-1; v_call: TRBV7-9; clone_size: many; d_call: -; cdr3_aa: CATSPRGIGTEAFF; cdr3_nt: TGTGCCACCTCTCCACGGGGAATTGGAACTGAAGCTTTCTTT
j_call: TRBJ2-1; v_call: TRBV4-2; clone_size: few; d_call: TRBD1; cdr3_aa: CASSPSLGQGSEQFF; cdr3_nt: TGTGCCAGCAGCCCTTCCCTAGGACAGGGCAGTGAGCAGTTCTTC
j_call: TRBJ1-5; v_call: TRBV28; clone_size: many; d_call: -; cdr3_aa: CASSSLVGFGNQPQHF; cdr3_nt: TGTGCCAGCAGTTCTCTCGTTGGGTTTGGCAATCAGCCCCAGCATTTT
j_call: TRBJ1-1; v_call: TRBV20-1; clone_size: many; d_call: -; cdr3_aa: CSARAAETGTEAFF; cdr3_nt: TGCAGTGCTAGAGCTGCGGAGACAGGCACTGAAGCTTTCTTT
j_call: TRBJ2-5; v_call: TRBV29-1; clone_size: -; d_call: -; cdr3_aa: CSVGYETQYF; cdr3_nt: TGCAGCGTTGGTTACGAGACCCAGTACTTC
j_call: TRBJ2-1; v_call: TRBV27; clone_size: few; d_call: -; cdr3_aa: CASSLSTSYNEQFF; cdr3_nt: TGTGCCAGCAGTTTATCGACGTCCTACAATGAGCAGTTCTTC
j_call: TRBJ2-7; v_call: TRBV20-1; clone_size: many; d_call: TRBD1; cdr3_aa: CSARASPGTVGLLWGYEQYF; cdr3_nt: TGCAGTGCTAGAGCCTCACCCGGGACAGTCGGTTTACTGTGGGGCTACGAGCAGTACTTC
j_call: TRBJ1-2; v_call: TRBV7-9; clone_size: many; d_call: TRBD1; cdr3_aa: CASSPRDSNLYGYTF; cdr3_nt: TGTGCCAGCAGCCCCCGGGACAGCAATCTCTATGGCTACACCTTC
j_call: TRBJ2-7; v_call: TRBV5-1; clone_size: many; d_call: TRBD2; cdr3_aa: CASSSELALYEQYF; cdr3_nt: TGCGCCAGCAGCTCAGAACTAGCGCTGTACGAGCAGTACTTC
j_call: TRBJ2-5; v_call: TRBV19; clone_size: -; d_call: TRBD1; cdr3_aa: CASSIRGTEETQYF; cdr3_nt: TGTGCCAGTAGTATCAGGGGGACGGAAGAGACCCAGTACTTC
j_call: TRBJ2-7; v_call: TRBV6-2/TRBV6-3; clone_size: many; d_call: -; cdr3_aa: CASSFRHHEQYF; cdr3_nt: TGTGCCAGCAGTTTCCGACACCACGAGCAGTACTTC
j_call: TRBJ1-1; v_call: TRBV29-1; clone_size: many; d_call: -; cdr3_aa: CSVDRTNTEAFF; cdr3_nt: TGCAGCGTTGACAGAACGAACACTGAAGCTTTCTTT
j_call: TRBJ1-2; v_call: TRBV6-2/TRBV6-3; clone_size: many; d_call: -; cdr3_aa: CASSPRGRGYGYTF; cdr3_nt: TGTGCCAGCAGCCCCCGGGGGCGAGGCTATGGCTACACCTTC